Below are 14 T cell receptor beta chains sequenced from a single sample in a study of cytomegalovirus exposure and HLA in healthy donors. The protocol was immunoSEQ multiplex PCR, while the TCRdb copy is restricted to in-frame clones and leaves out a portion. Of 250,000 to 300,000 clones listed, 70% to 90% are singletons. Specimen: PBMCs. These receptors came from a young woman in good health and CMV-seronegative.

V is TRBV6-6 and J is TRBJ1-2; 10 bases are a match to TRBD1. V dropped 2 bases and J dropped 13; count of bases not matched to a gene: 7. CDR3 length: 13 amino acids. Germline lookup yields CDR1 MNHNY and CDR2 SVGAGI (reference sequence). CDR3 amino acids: CASSYAGTGESTF. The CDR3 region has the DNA TGTGCCAGCAGTTACGCCGGGACAGGGGAGTCCACCTTC.

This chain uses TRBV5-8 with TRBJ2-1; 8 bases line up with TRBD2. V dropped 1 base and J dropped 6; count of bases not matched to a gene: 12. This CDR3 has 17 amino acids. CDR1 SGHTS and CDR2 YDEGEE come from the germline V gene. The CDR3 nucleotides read TGTGCCAGCAGCTTGAAATTTGGGACTAGAAGAATCAATGAGCAGTTCTTC. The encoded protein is CASSLKFGTRRINEQFF.

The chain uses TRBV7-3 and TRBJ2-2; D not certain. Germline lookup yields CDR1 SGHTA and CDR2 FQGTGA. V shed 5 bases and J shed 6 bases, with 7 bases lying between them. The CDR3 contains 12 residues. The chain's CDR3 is CASSAGAGELFF. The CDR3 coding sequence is TGTGCCAGCAGCGCCGGTGCCGGGGAGCTGTTTTTT.

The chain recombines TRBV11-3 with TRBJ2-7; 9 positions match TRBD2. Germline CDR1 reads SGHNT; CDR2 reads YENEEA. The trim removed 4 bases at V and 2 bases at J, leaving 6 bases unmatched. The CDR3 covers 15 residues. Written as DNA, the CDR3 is TGTGCCAGCAGCTCCCGACTAGCGGAGGCCTACGAGCAGTACTTC. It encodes CASSSRLAEAYEQYF.

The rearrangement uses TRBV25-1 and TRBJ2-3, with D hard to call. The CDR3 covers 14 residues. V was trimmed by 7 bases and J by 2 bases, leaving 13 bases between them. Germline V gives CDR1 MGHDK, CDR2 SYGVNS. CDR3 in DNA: TGTGCCAGCATCGCTAATTATCACACAGATACGCAGTATTTT. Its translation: CASIANYHTDTQYF.

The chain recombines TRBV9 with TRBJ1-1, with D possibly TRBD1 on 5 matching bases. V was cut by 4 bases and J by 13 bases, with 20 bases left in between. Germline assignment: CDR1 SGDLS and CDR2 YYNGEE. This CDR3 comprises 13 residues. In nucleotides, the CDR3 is TGTGCCAGCAGCCCGGGGGACGGGAGAATGATTTTCTTT. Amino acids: CASSPGDGRMIFF.

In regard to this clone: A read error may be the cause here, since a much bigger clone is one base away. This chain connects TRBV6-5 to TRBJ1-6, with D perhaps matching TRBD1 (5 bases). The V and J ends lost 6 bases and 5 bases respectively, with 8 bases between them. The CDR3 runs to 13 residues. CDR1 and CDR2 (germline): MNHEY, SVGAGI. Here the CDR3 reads CASRRRDNSPLHF. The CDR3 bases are TGTGCCAGCAGGCGCAGGGATAATTCACCCCTCCACTTT.

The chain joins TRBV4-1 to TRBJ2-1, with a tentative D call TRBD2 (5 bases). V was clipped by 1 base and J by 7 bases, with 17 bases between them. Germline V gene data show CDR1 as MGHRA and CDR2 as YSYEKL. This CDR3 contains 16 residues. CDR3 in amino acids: CASSQGGPIRGNEQFF. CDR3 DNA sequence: TGCGCCAGCAGCCAAGGGGGTCCGATTCGGGGAAATGAGCAGTTCTTC.

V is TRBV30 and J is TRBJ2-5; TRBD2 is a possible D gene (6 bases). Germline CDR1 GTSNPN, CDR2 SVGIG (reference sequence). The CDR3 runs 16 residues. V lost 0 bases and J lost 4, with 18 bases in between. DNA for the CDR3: TGTGCCTGGAGTGTAACCAGCCGGGGGATGGGAGAGACCCAGTACTTC. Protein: CAWSVTSRGMGETQYF.

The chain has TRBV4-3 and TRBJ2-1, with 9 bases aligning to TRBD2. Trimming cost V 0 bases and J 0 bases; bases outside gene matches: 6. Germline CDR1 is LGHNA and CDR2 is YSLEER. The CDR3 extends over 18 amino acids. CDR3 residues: CASSQEGLAGFSYNEQFF. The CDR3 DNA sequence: TGCGCCAGCAGCCAAGAGGGGCTAGCGGGGTTCTCCTACAATGAGCAGTTCTTC.

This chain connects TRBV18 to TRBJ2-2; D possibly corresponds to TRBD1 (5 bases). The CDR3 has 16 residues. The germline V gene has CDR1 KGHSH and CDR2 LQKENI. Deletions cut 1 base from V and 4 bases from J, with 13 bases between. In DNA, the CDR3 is TGTGCCAGCTCACCACGGATCGACAGACGCACCGGGGAGCTGTTTTTT. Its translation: CASSPRIDRRTGELFF.

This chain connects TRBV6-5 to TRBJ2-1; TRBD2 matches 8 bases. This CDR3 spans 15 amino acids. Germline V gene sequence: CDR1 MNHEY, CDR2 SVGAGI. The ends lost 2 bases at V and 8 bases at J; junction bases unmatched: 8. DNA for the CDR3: TGTGCCAGCAGTTACCGAGCGGGGGCATTCTATGAGCAGTTCTTC. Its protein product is CASSYRAGAFYEQFF.

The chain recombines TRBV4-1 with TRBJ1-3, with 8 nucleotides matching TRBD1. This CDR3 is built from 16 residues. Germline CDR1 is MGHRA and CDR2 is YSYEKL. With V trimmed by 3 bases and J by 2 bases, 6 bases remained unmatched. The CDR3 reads CASSQWTGPPGNTIYF. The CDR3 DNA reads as TGCGCCAGCAGCCAGTGGACAGGGCCACCTGGAAACACCATATATTTT.

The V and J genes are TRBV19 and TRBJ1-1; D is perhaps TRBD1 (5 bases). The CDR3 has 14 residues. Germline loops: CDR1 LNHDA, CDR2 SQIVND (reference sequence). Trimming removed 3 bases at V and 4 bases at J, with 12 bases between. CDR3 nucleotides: TGTGCCAGTAGTATTTTTCTGGGGGGCACTGAAGCTTTCTTT. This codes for CASSIFLGGTEAFF.